This TCR beta chain was sequenced during a study of CD8 T cells in ankylosing spondylitis. This clonotype was seen at least ten times. Its antigen is not identified. Quantitative 5'-RACE with molecular barcodes produced the TCR beta libraries. TCRdb itself ran the 5' RACE reads through MiXCR, one entry per CDR3 protein. Among 450,000 to 550,000 distinct CDR3 sequences, approximately 5.3% were seen once, and the ten largest hold around 3.4%. General study findings and limits: Typical of ankylosing spondylitis blood, it appeared, was a TCR beta motif of roughly eight highly homologous variants. Certain motif variants had earlier been reported in reactive arthritis synovial fluid and blood. Reports say disease-linked clones showed up significantly more in matched ankylosing spondylitis synovial fluid.

Trimming stripped 6 bases from V and 2 bases from J, with 15 bases between. The CDR3 length is 14 residues. Germline values: CDR1 SGHRS, CDR2 YFSETQ. Sequencing was performed on blood, either unsorted or a sorted T cell fraction (not recorded which). The chain couples TRBV5-1 to TRBJ2-7, with a tentative D call TRBD2 (7 bases). The sequence was collected from a male donor with ankylosing spondylitis. This CDR3 is CASNTGRAPYEQYF. The DNA of the CDR3 is TGCGCCAGCAATACAGGGAGGGCCCCCTACGAGCAGTACTTC.